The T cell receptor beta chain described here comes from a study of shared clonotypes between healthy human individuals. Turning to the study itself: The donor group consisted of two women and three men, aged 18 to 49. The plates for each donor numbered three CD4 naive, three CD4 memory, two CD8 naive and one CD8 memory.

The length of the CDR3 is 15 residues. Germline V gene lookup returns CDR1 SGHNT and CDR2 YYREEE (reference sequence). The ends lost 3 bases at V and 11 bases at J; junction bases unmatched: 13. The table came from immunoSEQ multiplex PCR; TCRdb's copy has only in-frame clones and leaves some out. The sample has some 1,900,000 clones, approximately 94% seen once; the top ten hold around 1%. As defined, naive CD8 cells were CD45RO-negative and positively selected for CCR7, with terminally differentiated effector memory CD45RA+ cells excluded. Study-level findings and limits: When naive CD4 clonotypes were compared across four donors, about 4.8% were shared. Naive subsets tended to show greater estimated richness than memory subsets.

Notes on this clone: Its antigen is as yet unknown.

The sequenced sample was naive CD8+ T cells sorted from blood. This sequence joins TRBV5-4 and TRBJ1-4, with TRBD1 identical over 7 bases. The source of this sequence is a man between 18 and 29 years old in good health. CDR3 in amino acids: CASSSWDSGPGKLFF. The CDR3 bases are TGTGCCAGCAGCTCGTGGGACAGCGGGCCAGGGAAACTGTTTTTT.